Listed below are T cell receptor beta chains from one sample, sequenced in a study of T-cell reconstitution after alpha-beta-depleted transplantation in children. In TCRdb, the PCR reads were re-called with MiXCR into one record per CDR3 protein. The sample holds about 58,000 distinct CDR3 sequences; 35% to 55% are singletons and the top ten take roughly 98%. Material: PBMCs, mostly from graft donor cells, obtained 360 days after TCRalphabeta/CD19-depleted stem cell transplant. The source is a male patient under 18 who had a stem cell transplant for acute lymphoblastic leukemia, so the T cells may come from the graft donor. CDR3s include the opening cysteine and the closing phenylalanine or tryptophan. The order of the fields is D gene, V gene, CDR3 protein. The D gene is left open where the match is weak.

>.|TRBV29-1
CSTRGWENEQYF
>.|TRBV28
CASRPRESVYEQYF
>.|TRBV25-1
CASSEPLRGETQYF
>.|TRBV5-1
CASSLSGQAYEQYF
>TRBD1|TRBV6-1
CASSQTGVGGYTF
>TRBD2|TRBV5-1
CASSFLTSEGETQYF
>.|TRBV11-1
CASSFSGFSRGTVRANEQFF
>.|TRBV5-4
CASSLVLGAGANVLTF
>.|TRBV20-1
CSASRGDEQYF
>TRBD1|TRBV28
CASSYRQGARFPSPLHF
>.|TRBV12-3/TRBV12-4
CASSLSSGPGANVLTF
>TRBD2|TRBV4-1
CASSQTRLAGGQNIQYF
>TRBD1|TRBV4-1
CASSQPGQGLREKLFF
>.|TRBV9
CASSLRQVGDTQYF
>.|TRBV5-6
CASSFWDGNEDTQYF
>.|TRBV10-3
CAILSGSTDTQYF
>.|TRBV2
CASSEGDFTDTQYF
>.|TRBV6-2/TRBV6-3
CAGSFRNTEAFF
>.|TRBV5-1
CASSLEGNEQFF
>TRBD1|TRBV6-2/TRBV6-3
CASSPVFGGQPRELFF
>.|TRBV7-3
CASSSTPNILMGTEAFF
>TRBD1|TRBV4-3
CASSLLRDRWSSPLHF
>.|TRBV29-1
CSVDDGTASGNTIYF
>.|TRBV29-1
CSVLEEISPEAFF
>TRBD2|TRBV24-1
CATSVGRLAGGEYNEQFF
>.|TRBV4-1
CASSPRDSRREQYF